A single sample is the source of the 5 T cell receptor beta chains below, sequenced in a study of molecular identifiers for immune sequencing clone quantification (dated by TCRdb to the late 2010s). To prepare the library, PCR was applied. TCRdb lists the instrument as NextSeq 500. The public reads were reanalyzed by TCRdb: fastp trimming at Q25, MiXCR alignment, in-frame beta chains only. Rows with one shared CDR3 protein collapse into an entry with the most common genes and DNA. The sample table contains some 680,000 distinct CDR3 sequences; only one count was recorded for over 25% of them. In total, the top ten clones hold roughly 0.83% of the sample. The sequenced sample was naive CD8+ T cells from blood, with Jurkat cell RNA spiked in. The sample's cell subset or site label, decoded: FACS-sorted CD8+CD4-CCR7+CD45RA+ naive T cells. The receptors come from a human donor in good health. Some libraries in this study had Jurkat cell RNA spiked in.

The chain couples TRBV27 to TRBJ1-2, with unresolved D. V gave up 7 bases and J gave up 5 bases, with 17 bases separating them. Looked up from germline, CDR1 is MNHEY and CDR2 is SMNVEV (reference sequence). The length of the CDR3 is 14 residues. The CDR3 is CASKPQNAGYGYTF. The CDR3 region has the DNA TGTGCCAGCAAACCCCAGAATGCGGGGTATGGCTACACCTTC.

This clonotype was observed a handful of times. The chain has TRBV19 and TRBJ2-7; the match to TRBD1 covers 11 bases. The J segment lost 7 bases and the V segment lost 6 bases, leaving 5 bases of the junction unmatched. CDR1 is LNHDA and CDR2 is SQIVND in the germline V gene (reference sequence). The CDR3 extends over 13 amino acids. The CDR3 loop reads CASSRDRGVEQYF. The CDR3 coding sequence is TGTGCCAGTAGCCGGGACAGGGGGGTTGAGCAGTACTTC.

The chain combines TRBV13 with TRBJ2-5; a possible D gene is TRBD1 (5 bases). The CDR3 runs 14 residues. Germline loops: CDR1 PRHDT, CDR2 FYEKMQ (reference sequence). Between the trimmed V and J ends, which lost 2 bases and 9 bases, there was a span of 16 bases. The CDR3 DNA follows: TGTGCCAGCAGCTTAAAACCAGGGCGAGCGCCCCAGTACTTC. Translating it yields CASSLKPGRAPQYF.

For this clonotype: This may be a read error: a much more frequent sequence differs by one nucleotide. J is TRBJ2-3 and V is TRBV7-9; 10 bases fit TRBD2. J lost 4 bases, V lost 7 bases, and 8 bases had no gene match. Germline V gene lookup returns CDR1 SEHNR and CDR2 FQNEAQ (reference sequence). CDR3 length: 15 residues. The CDR3 spells CASKASGSPPDTQYF. CDR3 DNA: TGTGCCAGCAAGGCTAGCGGGAGTCCCCCAGATACGCAGTATTTT.

This clonotype came up many times. The rearrangement uses TRBV20-1 and TRBJ2-7, with 10 bases identical to TRBD2. The CDR3 is made up of 13 amino acids. V trimming: 6 bases; J trimming: 5 bases; junction bases outside the gene matches: 7. The germline V gene has CDR1 DFQATT and CDR2 SNEGSKA (reference sequence). The CDR3 region is CSARWTSGNEQYF. The CDR3 bases are TGCAGTGCCCGTTGGACTAGCGGAAACGAGCAGTACTTC.